These T cell receptor beta chains were read from a single sample in a study of T cells in Graves' hyperthyroidism and ophthalmopathy. TCRdb analysed the multiplex PCR reads with MiXCR anew, one entry per CDR3 protein. Of 550,000 to 600,000 distinct CDR3 sequences in the sample, over 12% were seen once. The specimen was blood. The receptors were sampled from a woman aged 18-29 years with Graves' ophthalmopathy. Both conserved end residues are part of each CDR3.

>14|TRBJ1-4|TRBV18
CASSLLEANEKLFF
>15|TRBJ1-6|TRBV2
CASSDLWSYNSPLHF
>17|TRBJ2-6|TRBV7-3
CASSPAGGSSGANVLTF
>20|TRBJ2-3|TRBV7-3
CASSKRHYLGTGGVTDTQYF
>14|TRBJ1-1|TRBV12-3/TRBV12-4
CASSWIGLNTEAFF
>16|TRBJ2-2|TRBV7-3
CASSPQTGGVFGELFF
>18|TRBJ1-5|TRBV12-3/TRBV12-4
CASSLILHPRNSNQPQHF
>17|TRBJ2-3|TRBV11-2
CASSSGGTATSTDTQYF
>15|TRBJ2-1|TRBV20-1
CSARGGREGRDEQFF
>17|TRBJ1-5|TRBV19
CASTRVYGQGVAQPQHF
>13|TRBJ2-7|TRBV5-8
CASSFGQRTEQYF
>18|TRBJ2-1|TRBV9
CASSVRAERDRAYNEQFF
>14|TRBJ2-4|TRBV7-9
CAGAEIIAKNIQYF
>13|TRBJ2-2|TRBV2
CASRGQGSGELFF
>14|TRBJ2-5|TRBV6-1
CASRDGQSKETQYF
>13|TRBJ2-5|TRBV14
CASSHRGLFGQYF
>15|TRBJ2-3|TRBV6-1
CASSEGTSGKDTQYF
>15|TRBJ2-3|TRBV3-1
CASSPTGLGTDTQYF
>13|TRBJ1-1|TRBV19
CASRAGVNTEAFF
>17|TRBJ2-2|TRBV7-3
CASSLVPGLRGSGELFF
>13|TRBJ2-7|TRBV4-1
CASSHSGNYEQYF
>15|TRBJ2-3|TRBV5-6
CASSWRVGSTDTQYF
>16|TRBJ2-7|TRBV5-1
CASSLGLGRGTYEQYF
>11|TRBJ1-2|TRBV29-1
CGSTRDYGYTF
>13|TRBJ1-4|TRBV30
CAWKGQGEEKLFF
>18|TRBJ2-1|TRBV7-6
CASSLGSGTSNSYNEQFF
>15|TRBJ2-7|TRBV20-1
CSVSHPGPRSYEQYF
>16|TRBJ2-7|TRBV6-5
CASSYLKERRNYEQYF
>14|TRBJ1-1|TRBV2
CASSAITGQGAAFF
>14|TRBJ2-2|TRBV24-1
CATSDYLGAGELFF
>16|TRBJ2-3|TRBV7-2
CASSLEVAGGQDTQYF
>14|TRBJ2-3|TRBV7-3
CASSSGLNTDTQYF
>15|TRBJ1-2|TRBV11-2
CASSLDSGGAYGYTF
>15|TRBJ2-2|TRBV5-4
CASSTDRGGTGELFF
>14|TRBJ2-1|TRBV27
CASSASGSYNEQFF
>15|TRBJ1-6|TRBV28
CASSTGGVDNSPLHF
>15|TRBJ2-3|TRBV27
CASSFGLAGLDTQYF
>14|TRBJ2-1|TRBV30
CAWSKTSGYNEQFF
>15|TRBJ1-2|TRBV7-2
CASSWTPTGYYGYTF
>14|TRBJ2-1|TRBV14
CASSQGTGYNEQFF
>18|TRBJ1-4|TRBV7-3
CASSSEPGPTVGNEKLFF
>16|TRBJ1-1|TRBV7-9
CASSTTDRGFNTEAFF
>16|TRBJ2-7|TRBV19
CASSIGGSLVPIEQYF
>14|TRBJ2-5|TRBV7-9
CASSPRLVQETQYF
>16|TRBJ2-3|TRBV9
CASSVYLAGVGDTQYF
>16|TRBJ1-4|TRBV7-2
CASSPHGTGNNEKLFF
>15|TRBJ2-7|TRBV5-6
CASSLGQREGYEQYF
>17|TRBJ2-2|TRBV3-1
CASSLRRASGSAGELFF
>15|TRBJ2-1|TRBV9
CASSVVGQQNNEQFF
>16|TRBJ1-5|TRBV6-5
CASSYLGRRSNQPQHF
>15|TRBJ1-5|TRBV6-2/TRBV6-3
CASSPGTGKVQPQHF
>18|TRBJ2-2|TRBV5-1
CASSFATGGLGVAGELFF
>13|TRBJ1-4|TRBV4-1
CASTSGVSEKLFF
>13|TRBJ2-7|TRBV30
CAWSVGNSYEQYF
>16|TRBJ2-7|TRBV7-2
CASSLAYGLASYEQYF